This T cell receptor beta chain was obtained from a study of blood T cells in healthy people across ages. Study-level findings and limits: Diversity estimates drawn from one million T cells were deemed underestimates.

Healthy Caucasian individuals from Russia aged roughly 6 to 95 were enrolled as donors. A J-beta primer mix and a sample-barcoded 5' primer were used in a second PCR of about 7 to 12 cycles. Tags on each cDNA molecule came from a template-switch adaptor with 12 random nucleotides. TCRdb itself ran the 5' RACE reads through MiXCR, one entry per CDR3 protein. This table holds around 870,000 distinct CDR3 sequences, 29% found once. V shed 8 bases and J shed 6 bases, with 15 bases lying between them. This CDR3 comprises 12 residues. Germline CDR1 and CDR2: DFQATT and SNEGSKA (reference sequence). This clonotype came up many times. Its antigen remains unidentified.

The gene calls are TRBV20-1 and TRBJ2-3, with D hard to call. The sequencing sample was made of blood. The receptor's source is a woman older than 75 in good health. The CDR3 DNA reads as TGCAGTTCCCTCGGACGGGCGGATACGCAGTATTTT. Its protein product is CSSLGRADTQYF.